This passage covers 27 T cell receptor beta chains from one sample sequenced in a study of T cell repertoires in cytomegalovirus infection (dated by TCRdb to between 2019 and 2020). The listed sequencing device is Illumina HiSeq 1500. The raw public data were reprocessed by TCRdb itself: fastp quality trimming at Q25, MiXCR clonotype calling, in-frame beta chains only. Rows with a matching CDR3 protein are joined into one entry that keeps the most common DNA and genes. The sample data list approximately 630,000 distinct CDR3 sequences, and 20% to 25% of these were observed just once. Of the sample, roughly 8% is held by the ten largest clones. Sequencing was performed on CD8+ T cells from PBMCs. All receptors derive from a human donor in good health (CMV status not recorded). Some clones in this sample may be carry-over from other donors' samples.

This rearrangement joins TRBV12-3 or TRBV12-4 to TRBJ2-3; D gene unclear. This CDR3 spans 13 amino acids. Trimming took 3 bases from V and 7 from J, leaving 11 bases between them. Here the CDR3 reads CASSLANPNTQYF. The CDR3 nucleotides are TGTGCCAGCAGTTTGGCAAATCCCAATACGCAGTATTTT.

This clonotype was recorded a few times. This chain joins TRBV15 and TRBJ2-7; D gene uncertain. Germline lookup yields CDR1 LNHNV and CDR2 YYDKDF (reference sequence). The ends were cut back, 0 bases at V and 2 bases at J, with 14 bases in the middle. The CDR3 is 16 residues long. The CDR3 reads CATSRDGPYGAYEQYF. The CDR3 DNA reads TGTGCCACCAGCAGAGATGGTCCTTACGGCGCCTACGAGCAGTACTTC. The complete variable domain, with remaining parts taken from reference TRBV15 and TRBJ2-7, reads DAMVIQNPRYQVTQFGKPVTLSCSQTLNHNVMYWYQQKSSQAPKLLFHYYDKDFNNEADTPDNFQSRRPNTSFCFLDIRSPGLGDTAMYLCATSRDGPYGAYEQYFGPGTRLTVT.

The chain employs TRBV2 and TRBJ2-3, with 8 bases fitting TRBD2. The CDR3 length is 13 residues. Trimming at V came to 8 bases and at J to 8 bases, leaving 9 bases not matched to a gene. Germline assignment: CDR1 SNHLY and CDR2 FYNNEI. Written as DNA, the CDR3 is TGTGCCAGCCCAGCCGGCCGGGGGGGTACGCAGTATTTT. It specifies CASPAGRGGTQYF. Full variable domain (rest looked up from reference TRBV2 and TRBJ2-3): EPEVTQTPSHQVTQMGQEVILRCVPISNHLYFYWYRQILGQKVEFLVSFYNNEISEKSEIFDDQFSVERPDGSNFTLKIRSTKLEDSAMYFCASPAGRGGTQYFGPGTRLTVL.

The sample holds many counts of this clonotype. This chain joins TRBV7-9 and TRBJ2-1; TRBD2 aligns across 8 bases. The germline V gene encodes CDR1 SEHNR and CDR2 FQNEAQ (reference sequence). The CDR3 is made up of 19 amino acids. Unmatched junction bases numbered 19, after V lost 5 bases and J lost 4 bases. The CDR3 protein is CASSPSDGGKRGLYNEQFF. The CDR3 coding sequence is TGTGCCAGCAGCCCAAGCGACGGGGGCAAGCGGGGGTTATACAATGAGCAGTTCTTC.

Many counts were recorded for this clonotype. The chain links TRBV7-8 to TRBJ2-5; 8 bases fit TRBD1. Looked up from germline, CDR1 is SGHVS and CDR2 is FQNEAQ. This CDR3 has 17 residues. V lost 4 bases and J lost 2; bases outside the gene matches: 12. For the CDR3, the DNA is TGTGCCAGCAGCTACGTTGAGACAGGGGTAGGACAAGAGACCCAGTACTTC. Amino acids: CASSYVETGVGQETQYF.

This clonotype was found once. The V and J genes are TRBV10-3 and TRBJ2-2; perhaps TRBD2 as D (5 bases). The CDR3 has 16 residues. CDR1 and CDR2 (germline): ENHRY, SYGVKD. V lost 5 bases and J 2 bases, leaving 15 bases between the germline ends. The CDR3 sequence: CAISTFEGQNTGELFF. The CDR3, as DNA: TGTGCCATCAGTACCTTCGAGGGCCAAAACACCGGGGAGCTGTTTTTT.

This clonotype was counted ten times or more. The chain carries TRBV7-2 and TRBJ2-1; D is ambiguous. The CDR3 length is 13 residues. The germline gives CDR1 SGHTA, CDR2 FQGNSA. V lost 1 base and J 5 bases, leaving 6 bases between the germline ends. CDR3 in amino acids: CASSLEKDNEQFF. CDR3 coding DNA: TGTGCCAGCAGCTTAGAGAAAGACAATGAGCAGTTCTTC.

V usage is TRBV12-5 and J usage is TRBJ2-5, with 7 bases fitting TRBD1. With V trimmed by 2 bases and J by 4 bases, 7 bases remained unmatched. Germline CDR1 LGHNT, CDR2 FRNRAP. This CDR3 is 15 amino acids long. The CDR3 DNA reads TGTGCTAGTGGTTTGATTAACAGGGGACGAGAGACCCAGTACTTC. It codes for CASGLINRGRETQYF. The full variable domain, completed using reference TRBV12-5 and TRBJ2-5, is DARVTQTPRHKVTEMGQEVTMRCQPILGHNTVFWYRQTMMQGLELLAYFRNRAPLDDSGMPKDRFSAEMPDATLATLKIQPSEPRDSAVYFCASGLINRGRETQYFGPGTRLLVL.

This clonotype was detected many times. The chain joins TRBV7-8 to TRBJ2-3, with a tentative D call TRBD1 (6 bases). Germline V lookup: CDR1 SGHVS, CDR2 FQNEAQ. The CDR3 has 13 residues. Trimming took 4 bases from V and 4 from J, leaving 9 bases between them. The CDR3 coding sequence is TGTGCCAGCAGCTACAGGGCAGCAGATACGCAGTATTTT. Translating gives CASSYRAADTQYF.

This chain joins TRBV11-1 and TRBJ2-1, with D possibly matching TRBD2 (6 bases). There are 17 residues in the CDR3. The ends were cut back, 5 bases at V and 0 bases at J, with 17 bases in the middle. Germline V lookup: CDR1 SGHAT, CDR2 FQDESV (reference sequence). CDR3 bases: TGTGCCAGCAGCCCTACTGGGCGGGACCTCTCCTACAATGAGCAGTTCTTC. Its protein is CASSPTGRDLSYNEQFF.

Of note for this clonotype: An end of the junction differs from the germline gene, which may be a read error. This chain links TRBV5-5 with TRBJ2-1, with 7 nucleotides matching TRBD2. CDR1 SGHKS and CDR2 YYEKEE come from the germline V gene (reference sequence). This CDR3 comprises 17 residues. CDR3 region: CANSLDFGEGAYNEQFF. Here the CDR3 DNA reads TGTGCCAACAGCTTGGATTTCGGGGAGGGAGCCTACAATGAGCAGTTCTTC. The variable domain in full, completed from reference TRBV5-5 and TRBJ2-1, reads DAGVTQSPTHLIKTRGQQVTLRCSPISGHKSVSWYQQVLGQGPQFIFQYYEKEERGRGNFPDRFSARQFPNYSSELNVNALLLGDSALYLCANSLDFGEGAYNEQFFGPGTRLTVL.

The V gene is TRBV7-3, the J gene TRBJ2-2, with a weak D call TRBD1 (6 bases). V gave up 5 bases and J gave up 13 bases, with 23 bases separating them. The CDR3 sequence is 15 residues long. In germline, CDR1 is SGHTA, CDR2 FQGTGA. CDR3 DNA: TGTGCCAGCAGCCCCATCGGGACACCCGATGGAGGGCTGTTTTTT. It specifies CASSPIGTPDGGLFF. Supplemented by reference TRBV7-3 and TRBJ2-2, the full variable domain reads GAGVSQTPSNKVTEKGKYVELRCDPISGHTALYWYRQSLGQGPEFLIYFQGTGAADDSGLPNDRFFAVRPEGSVSTLKIQRTERGDSAVYLCASSPIGTPDGGLFFGEGSRLTVL.

The rearrangement uses TRBV5-4 and TRBJ2-7, with 8 bases identical to TRBD1. Germline V gene lookup returns CDR1 SGHNT and CDR2 YYREEE (reference sequence). The CDR3 is 13 amino acids. Losses at the gene ends were 4 bases for V and 3 bases for J; bases not matched to a gene: 3. CDR3 in DNA: TGTGCCAGCAGCGTAACAGGGGGCTACGAGCAGTACGTC. This encodes CASSVTGGYEQYV.

This clonotype has at least ten counts. This chain joins TRBV19 and TRBJ2-1; 13 bases agree with TRBD2. This CDR3 spans 16 amino acids. The junction had 5 bases not matched to a gene; V was cut back by 5 bases and J by 4 bases. Germline V gene data show CDR1 as LNHDA and CDR2 as SQIVND (reference sequence). The CDR3 spells CASSPGGLAGYNEQFF. Here the CDR3 DNA reads TGTGCCAGTAGTCCTGGGGGACTAGCGGGGTACAATGAGCAGTTCTTC. Looking up the rest from reference TRBV19 and TRBJ2-1 gives the full variable domain: DGGITQSPKYLFRKEGQNVTLSCEQNLNHDAMYWYRQDPGQGLRLIYYSQIVNDFQKGDIAEGYSVSREKKESFPLTVTSAQKNPTAFYLCASSPGGLAGYNEQFFGPGTRLTVL.

This clonotype was picked up many times. J is TRBJ1-2 and V is TRBV7-9; D is undetermined. The ends were cut back, 0 bases at V and 2 bases at J, with 10 bases in the middle. CDR3 length: 15 amino acids. Germline-derived CDR1 and CDR2 are SEHNR and FQNEAQ (reference sequence). The CDR3 here is CASSLAYGQNYGYTF. In nucleotides, the CDR3 is TGTGCCAGCAGCTTAGCGTATGGGCAGAACTATGGCTACACCTTC. Drawing the rest from reference TRBV7-9 and TRBJ1-2, the complete variable domain is DTGVSQNPRHKITKRGQNVTFRCDPISEHNRLYWYRQTLGQGPEFLTYFQNEAQLEKSRLLSDRFSAERPKGSFSTLEIQRTEQGDSAMYLCASSLAYGQNYGYTFGSGTRLTVV.

This clonotype showed up many times. The V and J genes are TRBV27 and TRBJ2-2, with 11 bases fitting TRBD1. Germline V CDR1 and CDR2: MNHEY, SMNVEV (reference sequence). CDR3 size: 19 residues. J was trimmed by 7 bases and V by 7 bases; bases with no gene match: 20. The CDR3 sequence: CASTLYRTGGSPTNGELFF. CDR3 bases: TGTGCCAGCACCCTTTACCGGACAGGGGGCTCTCCAACGAACGGGGAGCTGTTTTTT.

This clonotype was found a few times. The gene calls are TRBV19 and TRBJ2-1; tentative D call: TRBD1 (6 bases). V lost 5 bases, J lost 5 bases, and 16 bases lay in between. The V gene's germline CDR1 is LNHDA and CDR2 SQIVND (reference sequence). CDR3 length: 15 residues. The CDR3 DNA reads as TGTGCCAGTAGTGCTATCAGGACAGAGCACAATGAGCAGTTCTTC. Its translation: CASSAIRTEHNEQFF.

At least ten counts were recorded for this clonotype. This chain connects TRBV6-6 to TRBJ2-5; D may be TRBD1 or TRBD2 (5 bases each). V lost 1 base to trimming and J lost 7 bases, with 19 bases between them. This CDR3 has 16 amino acids. The germline CDR1 and CDR2 sequences are MNHNY and SVGAGI (reference sequence). The CDR3 bases are TGTGCCAGCAGTTACTTATCGGGACCAGAAGAAGGGACCCAGTACTTC. This gives the protein CASSYLSGPEEGTQYF.

This clonotype was counted only a few times. The rearrangement uses TRBV11-1 and TRBJ2-1, with D possibly TRBD1 on 5 matching bases. The CDR3 runs 15 residues. From germline, CDR1 is SGHAT and CDR2 FQDESV (reference sequence). Trimming cost V 1 base and J 6 bases, with 13 bases left between them. CDR3 residues: CASSLETGLGNEQFF. As DNA, the CDR3 is TGTGCCAGCAGCTTAGAAACAGGTCTAGGCAATGAGCAGTTCTTC.

This clonotype was recorded at least ten times. V usage is TRBV11-2 and J usage is TRBJ1-1; D is ambiguous. The CDR3 is made up of 12 amino acids. V was cut by 5 bases and J by 6 bases, with 10 bases left in between. Germline values: CDR1 SGHAT, CDR2 FQNNGV. In DNA, the CDR3 is TGTGCCAGCAGCCCCCATCCCCCTGAAGCTTTCTTT. It translates to CASSPHPPEAFF. Based on the CDR3 plus reference TRBV11-2 and TRBJ1-1, the full variable domain is EAGVAQSPRYKIIEKRQSVAFWCNPISGHATLYWYQQILGQGPKLLIQFQNNGVVDDSQLPKDRFSAERLKGVDSTLKIQPAKLEDSAVYLCASSPHPPEAFFGQGTRLTVV.

The chain links TRBV20-1 to TRBJ1-5; TRBD1 might be the D (6 bases). The CDR3 spans 13 residues. V lost 0 bases and J lost 6, with 9 bases in between. The germline gives CDR1 DFQATT, CDR2 SNEGSKA (reference sequence). The CDR3: CSAREKGGQPQHF. DNA for the CDR3: TGCAGTGCTAGAGAGAAGGGGGGTCAGCCCCAGCATTTT.

In this sample, this clonotype turned up many times. The chain uses TRBV7-8 and TRBJ2-2; D is unclear. The CDR3 covers 16 residues. The germline V gene encodes CDR1 SGHVS and CDR2 FQNEAQ. Trimming took off 5 bases at V and 1 base at J, with 14 bases between the two ends. This chain's CDR3 is CASSAPPDLNTGELFF. The CDR3 coding sequence is TGTGCCAGCAGCGCCCCTCCCGACCTGAACACCGGGGAGCTGTTTTTT.

This chain joins TRBV6-1 and TRBJ2-7, with D unclear. The germline V and J ends were trimmed by 5 bases and 3 bases, with 14 bases remaining between them. Germline CDR1 MNHNS, CDR2 SASEGT. The CDR3 spans 14 residues. The CDR3 region is CASSPPDGDYEQYV. CDR3 coding DNA: TGTGCCAGCAGTCCTCCGGACGGAGACTACGAGCAGTACGTC.

This clonotype occurred a few times. J is TRBJ1-5 and V is TRBV7-9; TRBD1 is a possible D gene (5 bases). This CDR3 is built from 14 residues. Germline V gene lookup returns CDR1 SEHNR and CDR2 FQNEAQ (reference sequence). V was clipped by 5 bases and J by 5 bases, with 13 bases between them. CDR3 DNA sequence: TGTGCCAGCAGCCCAACAAGGGACGATCAGCCCCAGCATTTT. As protein: CASSPTRDDQPQHF.

This clonotype was counted ten times or more. The chain has TRBV7-2 and TRBJ1-5, with D uncertain. Trimming left V 4 bases short and J 3 bases short, with 10 bases between. The CDR3 loop spans 14 amino acids. Germline values: CDR1 SGHTA, CDR2 FQGNSA. The CDR3 DNA is TGTGCCAGCAGCTACGGAGGGATCAATCAGCCCCAGCATTTT. This translates into CASSYGGINQPQHF.

This clonotype was observed a handful of times. V is TRBV2 and J is TRBJ2-7, with a possible D match to TRBD2 (5 bases). The CDR3 contains 13 residues. Between the trimmed V and J ends, which lost 3 bases and 1 base, there was a span of 7 bases. Germline V gene sequence: CDR1 SNHLY, CDR2 FYNNEI. In DNA form, the CDR3 reads TGTGCCAGCAGTGAGTGGAGGTCCTACGAGCAGTACGTC. This sequence encodes CASSEWRSYEQYV.

The J gene is TRBJ2-7, the V gene TRBV28; D possibly corresponds to TRBD1 (6 bases). From germline, CDR1 is MDHEN and CDR2 SYDVKM. The CDR3 length is 14 residues. Trimming removed 6 bases at V and 4 bases at J, with 16 bases between. The CDR3 bases are TGTGCCAGCAGATCCTTGACAGGTTTGTACGAGCAGTACGTC. This translates into CASRSLTGLYEQYV.